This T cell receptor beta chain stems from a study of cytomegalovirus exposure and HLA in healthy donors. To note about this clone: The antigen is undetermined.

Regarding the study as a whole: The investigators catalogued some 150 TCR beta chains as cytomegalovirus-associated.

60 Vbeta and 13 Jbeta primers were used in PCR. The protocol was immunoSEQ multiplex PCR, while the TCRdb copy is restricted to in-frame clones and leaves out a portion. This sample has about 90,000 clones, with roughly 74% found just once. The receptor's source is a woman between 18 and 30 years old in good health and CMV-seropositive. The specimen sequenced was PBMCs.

CDR3 in amino acids: CASSQDRGTTDTQYF. CDR3 DNA: TGTGCCAGCAGCCAAGATAGGGGCACAACAGATACGCAGTATTTT. This rearrangement joins TRBV4-2 to TRBJ2-3, with D perhaps TRBD1 (5 bases). V shed 0 bases and J shed 3 bases, with 10 bases lying between them. Germline CDR1 LGHNA, CDR2 YNFKEQ. This CDR3 is built from 15 residues.